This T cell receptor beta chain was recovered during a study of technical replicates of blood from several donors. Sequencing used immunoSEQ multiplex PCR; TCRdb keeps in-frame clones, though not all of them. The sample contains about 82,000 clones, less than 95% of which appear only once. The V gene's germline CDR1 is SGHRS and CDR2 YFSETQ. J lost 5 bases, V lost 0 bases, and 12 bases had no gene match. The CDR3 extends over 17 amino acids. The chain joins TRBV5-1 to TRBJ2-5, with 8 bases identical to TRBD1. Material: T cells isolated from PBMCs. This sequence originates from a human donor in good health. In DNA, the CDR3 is TGCGCCAGCAGCTTGGCTACAGGGGGAGGCCCAATGGAGACCCAGTACTTC. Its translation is CASSLATGGGPMETQYF.